This T cell receptor beta chain was identified during a study of stem cell transplantation in POMP-related autoinflammatory disease. Study conclusions and caveats: A trend toward lower repertoire diversity and greater clonality appeared in every analyzed T-cell subset of PRAID patients.

The repertoire was sequenced with immunoSEQ multiplex PCR; TCRdb's copy has only in-frame clones and lacks some. The table records roughly 28,000 clones, roughly four fifths of them present only once. A word on this clone: The antigen remains unidentified.

The J segment lost 3 bases and the V segment lost 6 bases, leaving 6 bases of the junction unmatched. Germline values: CDR1 KGHSH, CDR2 LQKENI. The CDR3 covers 15 residues. The material was CD4+ T cells from PBMCs, obtained before stem cell transplantation. The rearrangement links TRBV18 to TRBJ1-5; TRBD1 agrees at 9 bases. The TCR originated in a human donor with POMP-related autoinflammation and immune dysregulation (PRAID). CDR3 coding DNA: TGTGCCAGCTCCTTGAGACAGGGGGACAATCAGCCCCAGCATTTT. This translates into CASSLRQGDNQPQHF.